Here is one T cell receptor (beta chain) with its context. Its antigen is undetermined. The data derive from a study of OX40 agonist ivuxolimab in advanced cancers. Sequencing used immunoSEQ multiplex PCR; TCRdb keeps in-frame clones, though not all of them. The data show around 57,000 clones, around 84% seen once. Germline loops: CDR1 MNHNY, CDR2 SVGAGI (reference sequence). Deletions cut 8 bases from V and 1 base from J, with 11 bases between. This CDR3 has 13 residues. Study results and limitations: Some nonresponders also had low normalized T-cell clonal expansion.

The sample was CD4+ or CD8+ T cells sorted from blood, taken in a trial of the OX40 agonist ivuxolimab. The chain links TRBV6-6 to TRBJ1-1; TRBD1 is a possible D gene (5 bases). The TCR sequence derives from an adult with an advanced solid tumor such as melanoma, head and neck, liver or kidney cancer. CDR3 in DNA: TGTGCCAGCCAAGGGGCTACGAACACTGAAGCTTTCTTT. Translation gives CASQGATNTEAFF.